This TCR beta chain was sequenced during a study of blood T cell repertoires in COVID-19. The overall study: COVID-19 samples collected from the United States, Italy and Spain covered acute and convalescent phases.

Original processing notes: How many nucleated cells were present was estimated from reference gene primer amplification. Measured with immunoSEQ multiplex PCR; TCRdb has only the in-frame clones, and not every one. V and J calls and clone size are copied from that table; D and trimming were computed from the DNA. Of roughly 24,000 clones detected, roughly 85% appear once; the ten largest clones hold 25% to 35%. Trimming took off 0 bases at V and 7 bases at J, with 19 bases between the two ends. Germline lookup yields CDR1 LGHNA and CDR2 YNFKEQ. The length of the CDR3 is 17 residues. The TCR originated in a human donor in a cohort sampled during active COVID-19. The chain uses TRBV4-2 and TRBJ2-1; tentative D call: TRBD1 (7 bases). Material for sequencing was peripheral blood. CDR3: CASSQDHPGGGRNEQFF. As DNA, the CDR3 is TGTGCCAGCAGCCAAGATCACCCAGGGGGAGGCAGAAATGAGCAGTTCTTC.